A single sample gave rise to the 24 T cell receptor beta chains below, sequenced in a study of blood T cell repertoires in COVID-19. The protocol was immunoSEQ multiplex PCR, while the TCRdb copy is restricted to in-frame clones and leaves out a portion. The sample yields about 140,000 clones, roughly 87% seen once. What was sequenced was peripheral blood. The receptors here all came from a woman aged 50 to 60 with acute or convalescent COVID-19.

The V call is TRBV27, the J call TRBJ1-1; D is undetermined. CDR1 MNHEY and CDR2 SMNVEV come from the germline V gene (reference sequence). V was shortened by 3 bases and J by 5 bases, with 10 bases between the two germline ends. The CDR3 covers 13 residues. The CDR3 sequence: CASSLSRRTEAFF. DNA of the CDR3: TGTGCCAGCAGTTTGAGCCGGAGAACTGAAGCTTTCTTT.

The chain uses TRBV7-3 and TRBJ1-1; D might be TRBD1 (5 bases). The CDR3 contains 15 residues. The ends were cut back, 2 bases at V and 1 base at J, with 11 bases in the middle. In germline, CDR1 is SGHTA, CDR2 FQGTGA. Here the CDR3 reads CASSLGQGWNTEAFF. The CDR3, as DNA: TGTGCCAGCAGCTTAGGGCAGGGCTGGAACACTGAAGCTTTCTTT.

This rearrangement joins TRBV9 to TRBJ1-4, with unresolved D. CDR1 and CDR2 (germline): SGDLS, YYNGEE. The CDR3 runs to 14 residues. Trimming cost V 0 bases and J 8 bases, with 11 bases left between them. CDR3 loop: CASSVASSGEKLFF. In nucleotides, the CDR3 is TGTGCCAGCAGCGTAGCTAGTTCGGGGGAAAAACTGTTTTTT.

CDR3 sequence: CASSYRGSNQPQHF. Here the CDR3 DNA reads TGTGCCAGCAGTTACAGGGGTAGCAATCAGCCCCAGCATTTT. The V and J genes are TRBV27 and TRBJ1-5, with 7 bases that match TRBD1. V shed 4 bases, J shed 0 bases, and the junction held 0 bases outside the gene matches. CDR3 length: 14 amino acids. Germline V gene sequence: CDR1 MNHEY, CDR2 SMNVEV (reference sequence).

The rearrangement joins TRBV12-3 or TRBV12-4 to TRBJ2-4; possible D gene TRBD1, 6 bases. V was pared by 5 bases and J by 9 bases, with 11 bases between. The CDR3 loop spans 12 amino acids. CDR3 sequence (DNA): TGTGCCAGCAGTGTTTTCAGGGGCATTCAGTACTTC. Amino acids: CASSVFRGIQYF.

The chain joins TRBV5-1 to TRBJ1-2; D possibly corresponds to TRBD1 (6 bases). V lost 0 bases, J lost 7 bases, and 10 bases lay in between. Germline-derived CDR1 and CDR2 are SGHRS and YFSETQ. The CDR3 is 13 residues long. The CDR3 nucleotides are TGCGCCAGCAGCTTGGAAAGGGGGAGTGGCTACACCTTC. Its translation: CASSLERGSGYTF.

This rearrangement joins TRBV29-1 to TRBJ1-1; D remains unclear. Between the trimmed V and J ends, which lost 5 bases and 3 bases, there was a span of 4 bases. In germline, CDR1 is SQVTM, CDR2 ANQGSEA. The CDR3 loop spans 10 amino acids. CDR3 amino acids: CSVSDTEAFF. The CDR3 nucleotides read TGCAGCGTTTCAGACACTGAAGCTTTCTTT.

CDR3 DNA sequence: TGTGCCATCAGGGCTAGCGGGGTCACAGATACGCAGTATTTT. Residues: CAIRASGVTDTQYF. The chain links TRBV10-3 to TRBJ2-3; 9 bases fit TRBD2. The V gene end was trimmed by 6 bases and the J gene end by 2 bases; junction bases not matched to a gene: 3. CDR3 length: 14 residues. CDR1 is ENHRY and CDR2 is SYGVKD in the germline V gene.

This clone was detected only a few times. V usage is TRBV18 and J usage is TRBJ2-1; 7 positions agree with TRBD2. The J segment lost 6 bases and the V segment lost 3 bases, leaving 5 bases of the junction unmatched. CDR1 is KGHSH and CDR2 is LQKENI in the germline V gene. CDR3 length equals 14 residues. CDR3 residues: CASSPSTGGNEQFF. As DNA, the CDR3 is TGTGCCAGCTCACCTTCGACGGGGGGCAATGAGCAGTTCTTC.

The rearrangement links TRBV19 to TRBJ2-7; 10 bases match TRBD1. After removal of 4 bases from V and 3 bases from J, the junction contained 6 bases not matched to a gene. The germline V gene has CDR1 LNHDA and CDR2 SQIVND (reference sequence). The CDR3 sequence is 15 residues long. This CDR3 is CASSNGQGGNYEQYF. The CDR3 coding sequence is TGTGCCAGTAGTAATGGACAGGGGGGTAACTACGAGCAGTACTTC.

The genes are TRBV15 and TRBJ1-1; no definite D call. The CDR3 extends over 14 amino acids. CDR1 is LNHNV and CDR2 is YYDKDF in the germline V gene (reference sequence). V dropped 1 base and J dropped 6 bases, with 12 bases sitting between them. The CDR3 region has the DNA TGTGCCACCAGCAGAGGGCCTCGAATGCCTGAAGCTTTCTTT. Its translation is CATSRGPRMPEAFF.

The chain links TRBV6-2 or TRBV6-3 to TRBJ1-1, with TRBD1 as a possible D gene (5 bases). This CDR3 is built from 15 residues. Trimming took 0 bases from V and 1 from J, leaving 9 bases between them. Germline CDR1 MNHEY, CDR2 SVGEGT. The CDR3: CASSYSMGGNTEAFF. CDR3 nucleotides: TGTGCCAGCAGTTACTCGATGGGGGGGAACACTGAAGCTTTCTTT.

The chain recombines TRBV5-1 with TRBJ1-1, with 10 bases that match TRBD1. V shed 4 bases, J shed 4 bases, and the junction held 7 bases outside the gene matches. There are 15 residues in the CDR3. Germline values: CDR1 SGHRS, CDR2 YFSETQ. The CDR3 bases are TGCGCCAGCAGCACGGGGACAGGGGTTGCCACTGAAGCTTTCTTT. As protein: CASSTGTGVATEAFF.

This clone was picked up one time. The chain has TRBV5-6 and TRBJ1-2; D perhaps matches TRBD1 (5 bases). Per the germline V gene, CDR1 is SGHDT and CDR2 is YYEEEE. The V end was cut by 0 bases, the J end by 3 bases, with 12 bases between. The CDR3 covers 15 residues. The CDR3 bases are TGTGCCAGCAGCTTGGGGCAGTCAGGGCACTATGGCTACACCTTC. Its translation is CASSLGQSGHYGYTF.

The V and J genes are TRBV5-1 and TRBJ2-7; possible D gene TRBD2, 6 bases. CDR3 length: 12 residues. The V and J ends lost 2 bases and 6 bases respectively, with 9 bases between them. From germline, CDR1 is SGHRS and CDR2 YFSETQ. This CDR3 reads CASSFAGIEQYF. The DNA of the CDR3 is TGCGCCAGCAGCTTCGCGGGGATCGAGCAGTACTTC. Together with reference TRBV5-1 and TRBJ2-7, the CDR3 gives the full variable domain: KAGVTQTPRYLIKTRGQQVTLSCSPISGHRSVSWYQQTPGQGLQFLFEYFSETQRNKGNFPGRFSGRQFSNSRSEMNVSTLELGDSALYLCASSFAGIEQYFGPGTRLTVT.

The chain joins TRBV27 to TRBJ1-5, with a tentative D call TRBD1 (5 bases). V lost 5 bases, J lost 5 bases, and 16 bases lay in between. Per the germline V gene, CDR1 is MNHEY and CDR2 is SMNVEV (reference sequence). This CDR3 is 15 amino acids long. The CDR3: CASSVAGGSHQPQHF. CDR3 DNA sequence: TGTGCCAGCAGTGTTGCCGGGGGTTCACATCAGCCCCAGCATTTT.

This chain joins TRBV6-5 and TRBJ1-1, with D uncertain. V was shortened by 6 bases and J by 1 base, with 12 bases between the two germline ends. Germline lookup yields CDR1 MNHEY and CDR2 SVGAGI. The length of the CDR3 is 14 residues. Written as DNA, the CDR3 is TGTGCCAGCAGCGGGGTCAGCCCGAACACTGAAGCTTTCTTT. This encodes CASSGVSPNTEAFF.

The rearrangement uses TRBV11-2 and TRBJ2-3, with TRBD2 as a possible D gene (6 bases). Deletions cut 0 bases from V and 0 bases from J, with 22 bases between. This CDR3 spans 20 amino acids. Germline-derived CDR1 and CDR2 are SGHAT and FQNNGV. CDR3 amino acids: CASSLDGGGLPLPSTDTQYF. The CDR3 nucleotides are TGTGCCAGCAGCTTAGATGGTGGCGGACTACCCTTACCCAGCACAGATACGCAGTATTTT.

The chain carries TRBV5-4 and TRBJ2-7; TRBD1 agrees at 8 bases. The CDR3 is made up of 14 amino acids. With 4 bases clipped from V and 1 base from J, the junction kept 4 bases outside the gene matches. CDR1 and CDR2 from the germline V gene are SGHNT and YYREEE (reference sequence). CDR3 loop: CASSAGQGSYEQYF. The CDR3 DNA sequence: TGTGCCAGCAGCGCTGGACAGGGTTCCTACGAGCAGTACTTC.

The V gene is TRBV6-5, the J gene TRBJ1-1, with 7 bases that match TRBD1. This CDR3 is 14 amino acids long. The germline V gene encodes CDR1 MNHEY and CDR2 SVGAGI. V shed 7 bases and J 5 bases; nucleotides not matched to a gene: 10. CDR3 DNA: TGTGCCAGCATCGATCAGGGGGAGTTTACTGAAGCTTTCTTT. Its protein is CASIDQGEFTEAFF.

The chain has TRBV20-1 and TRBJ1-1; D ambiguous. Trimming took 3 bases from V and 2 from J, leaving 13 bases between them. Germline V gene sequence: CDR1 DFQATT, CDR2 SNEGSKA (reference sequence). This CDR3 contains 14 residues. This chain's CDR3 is CSASRQDTNTEAFF. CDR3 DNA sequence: TGCAGTGCTAGTCGGCAGGATACCAACACTGAAGCTTTCTTT.

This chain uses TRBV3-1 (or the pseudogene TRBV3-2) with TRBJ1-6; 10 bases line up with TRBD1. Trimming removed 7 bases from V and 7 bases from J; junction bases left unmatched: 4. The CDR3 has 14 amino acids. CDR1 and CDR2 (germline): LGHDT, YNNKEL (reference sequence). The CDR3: CASTGTGANSPLHF. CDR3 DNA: TGTGCCAGCACCGGGACAGGGGCAAATTCACCCCTCCACTTT.

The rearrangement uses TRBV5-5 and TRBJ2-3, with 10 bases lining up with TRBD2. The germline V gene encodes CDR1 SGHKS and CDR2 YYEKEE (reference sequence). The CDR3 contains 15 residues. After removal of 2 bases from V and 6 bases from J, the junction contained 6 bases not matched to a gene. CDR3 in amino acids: CASSLAGGPGDTQYF. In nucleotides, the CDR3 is TGTGCCAGCAGCTTAGCGGGAGGGCCGGGCGATACGCAGTATTTT. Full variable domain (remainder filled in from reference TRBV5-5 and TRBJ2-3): DAGVTQSPTHLIKTRGQQVTLRCSPISGHKSVSWYQQVLGQGPQFIFQYYEKEERGRGNFPDRFSARQFPNYSSELNVNALLLGDSALYLCASSLAGGPGDTQYFGPGTRLTVL.

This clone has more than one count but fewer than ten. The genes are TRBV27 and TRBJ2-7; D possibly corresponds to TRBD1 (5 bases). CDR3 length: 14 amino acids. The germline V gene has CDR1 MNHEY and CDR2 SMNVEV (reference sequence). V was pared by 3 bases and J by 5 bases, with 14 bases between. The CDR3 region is CASSFQQGTHEQYF. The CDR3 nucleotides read TGTGCCAGCAGTTTTCAGCAGGGCACCCACGAGCAGTACTTC.